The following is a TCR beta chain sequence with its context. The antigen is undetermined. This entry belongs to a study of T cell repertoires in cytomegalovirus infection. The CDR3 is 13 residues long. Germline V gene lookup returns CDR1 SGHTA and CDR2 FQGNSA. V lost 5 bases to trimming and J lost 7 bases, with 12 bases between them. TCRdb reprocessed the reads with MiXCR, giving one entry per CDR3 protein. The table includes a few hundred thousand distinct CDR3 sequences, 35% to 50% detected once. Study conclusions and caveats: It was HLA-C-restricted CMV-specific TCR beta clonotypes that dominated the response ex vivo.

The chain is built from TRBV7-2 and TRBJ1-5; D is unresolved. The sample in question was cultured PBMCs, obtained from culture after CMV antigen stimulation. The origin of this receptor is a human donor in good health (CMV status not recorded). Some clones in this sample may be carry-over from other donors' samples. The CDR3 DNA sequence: TGTGCCAGCAGCGGGGAGGTGGAACAGCCCCAGCATTTT. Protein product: CASSGEVEQPQHF.